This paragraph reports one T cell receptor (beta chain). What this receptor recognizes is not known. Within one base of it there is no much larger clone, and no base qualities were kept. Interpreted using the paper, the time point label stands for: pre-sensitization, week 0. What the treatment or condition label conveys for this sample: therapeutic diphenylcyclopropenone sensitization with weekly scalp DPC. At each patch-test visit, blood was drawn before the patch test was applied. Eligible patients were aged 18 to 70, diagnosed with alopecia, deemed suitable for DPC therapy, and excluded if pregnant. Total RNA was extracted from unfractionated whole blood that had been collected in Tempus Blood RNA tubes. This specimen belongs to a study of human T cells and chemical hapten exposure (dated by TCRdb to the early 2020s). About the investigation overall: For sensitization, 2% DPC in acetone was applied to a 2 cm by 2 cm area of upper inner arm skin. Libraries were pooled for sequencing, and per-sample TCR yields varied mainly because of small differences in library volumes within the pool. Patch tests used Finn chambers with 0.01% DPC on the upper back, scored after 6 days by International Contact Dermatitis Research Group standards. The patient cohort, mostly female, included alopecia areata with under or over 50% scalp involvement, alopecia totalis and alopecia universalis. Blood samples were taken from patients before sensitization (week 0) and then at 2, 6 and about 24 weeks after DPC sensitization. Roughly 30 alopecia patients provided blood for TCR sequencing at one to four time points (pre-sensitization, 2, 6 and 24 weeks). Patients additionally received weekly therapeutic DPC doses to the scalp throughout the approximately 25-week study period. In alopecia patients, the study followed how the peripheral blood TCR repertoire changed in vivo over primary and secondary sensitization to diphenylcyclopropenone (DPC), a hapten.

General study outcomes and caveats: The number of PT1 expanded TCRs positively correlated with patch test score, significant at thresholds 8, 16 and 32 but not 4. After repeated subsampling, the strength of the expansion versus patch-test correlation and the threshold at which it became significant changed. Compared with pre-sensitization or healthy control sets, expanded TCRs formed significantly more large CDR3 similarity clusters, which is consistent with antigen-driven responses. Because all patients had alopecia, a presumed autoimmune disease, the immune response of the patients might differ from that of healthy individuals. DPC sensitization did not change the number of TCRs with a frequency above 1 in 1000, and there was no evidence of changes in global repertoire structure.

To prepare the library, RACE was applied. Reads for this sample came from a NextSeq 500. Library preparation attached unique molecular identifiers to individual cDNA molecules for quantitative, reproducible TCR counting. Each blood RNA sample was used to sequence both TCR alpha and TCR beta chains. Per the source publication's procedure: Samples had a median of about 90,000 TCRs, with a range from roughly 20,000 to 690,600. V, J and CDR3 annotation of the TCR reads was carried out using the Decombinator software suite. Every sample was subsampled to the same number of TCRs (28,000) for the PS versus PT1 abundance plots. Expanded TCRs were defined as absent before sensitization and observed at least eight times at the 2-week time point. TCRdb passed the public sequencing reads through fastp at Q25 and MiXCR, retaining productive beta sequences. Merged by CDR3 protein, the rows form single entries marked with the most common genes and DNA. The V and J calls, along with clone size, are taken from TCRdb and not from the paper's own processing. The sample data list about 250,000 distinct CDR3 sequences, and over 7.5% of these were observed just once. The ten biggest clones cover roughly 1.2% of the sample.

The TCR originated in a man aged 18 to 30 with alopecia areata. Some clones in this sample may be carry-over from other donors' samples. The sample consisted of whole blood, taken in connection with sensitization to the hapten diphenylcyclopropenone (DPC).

The DNA sequence is TGCGCCAGCAGCTTTGGAGTGGCAGGGGCTTTCGGAGACTACACCTTC. This yields the protein CASSFGVAGAFGDYTF. The chain links TRBV5-1 with TRBJ1-2; the D gene is possibly TRBD1, with 6 bases matching. CDR1 and CDR2 (SGHRS, YFSETQ) derive from the germline V gene. V gives up 2 bases and J gives up 10 bases, and the segment between their germline ends measures 24 bases. Spanning cysteine to phenylalanine, the CDR3 consists of 16 amino acids. The entry retains the CDR3 DNA only, 48 bases that are in frame from base 1.